Below, 9 T cell receptor beta chains from the same sample are listed, as sequenced in a study of Graves' ophthalmopathy and Graves' hyperthyroidism. Researchers took RNA transcripts and amplified TCR beta CDR3 regions from them. The first round was an RT-PCR with HTBI primers, and the second round was a multiplex PCR. Via MiXCR, TCRdb re-called the multiplex PCR reads, giving one row per CDR3 protein. The top ten hold 4% to 5% of the sample, which has 500,000 to 600,000 distinct CDR3 sequences, approximately 35% seen once. Material for sequencing was peripheral blood or thyroid tissue (not recorded which). The receptors were gathered from an adult man with Graves' hyperthyroidism.

This clonotype came up many times. The V call is TRBV10-3, the J call TRBJ1-4, with 9 bases that match TRBD1. CDR3 length: 14 amino acids. The V gene end was trimmed by 3 bases and the J gene end by 8 bases; junction bases not matched to a gene: 4. CDR1 and CDR2 from the germline V gene are ENHRY and SYGVKD. The CDR3 bases are TGTGCCATCAGTGACGGGACAGGGAGCGAAAAACTGTTTTTT. It encodes CAISDGTGSEKLFF.

This clonotype was counted only a few times. The CDR3 loop reads CSLELGQAQYF. The CDR3 bases are TGCAGCCTCGAACTTGGGCAGGCCCAGTACTTC. The V and J genes are TRBV29-1 and TRBJ2-5, with D unresolved. Germline CDR1 is SQVTM and CDR2 is ANQGSEA. This CDR3 is 11 amino acids long. V dropped 8 bases and J dropped 9 bases, with 16 bases sitting between them.

This clonotype has a single count. The CDR3 loop reads CASRPLTGGDEQYF. CDR3 sequence (DNA): TGTGCCAGTAGACCTCTGACAGGGGGCGACGAGCAGTACTTC. The rearrangement uses TRBV19 and TRBJ2-7; 10 positions match TRBD1. CDR3 length: 14 residues. Trimming took 6 bases from V and 5 from J; bases not matched to a gene: 7. Germline CDR1 and CDR2: LNHDA and SQIVND (reference sequence).

The CDR3 protein is CASRPGQNTEAFF. The CDR3 coding sequence is TGTGCCAGCAGACCGGGACAAAACACTGAAGCTTTCTTT. This rearrangement joins TRBV2 to TRBJ1-1; a weak D match, TRBD1 (6 bases). V shed 6 bases and J shed 2 bases, with 10 bases lying between them. The CDR3 covers 13 residues. Germline lookup yields CDR1 SNHLY and CDR2 FYNNEI.

The sample holds many counts of this clonotype. The chain's CDR3 is CASTHRGWLGTEAFF. Here the CDR3 DNA reads TGTGCCAGTACCCACAGGGGTTGGTTGGGGACTGAAGCTTTCTTT. This chain joins TRBV2 and TRBJ1-1, with 7 bases identical to TRBD1. The CDR3 runs 15 residues. Trimming took 9 bases from V and 5 from J; bases not matched to a gene: 15. CDR1 SNHLY and CDR2 FYNNEI come from the germline V gene.

This clonotype was detected a few times. The rearrangement joins TRBV10-3 to TRBJ2-7, with D perhaps TRBD1 (5 bases). The J call may be mistaken, given a closer DNA end match to TRBJ2-1. The CDR3 is 14 amino acids. Germline V gene data show CDR1 as ENHRY and CDR2 as SYGVKD. CDR3 bases: TGTGCCATCAGTGAGGACAGTACCTACAATGAGCAGTTCTTC. Encoded protein: CAISEDSTYNEQFF.

In nucleotides, the CDR3 is TGCGCCAGCAGTGAGTCGAGCGGTAACACAGATACGCAGTATTTT. It specifies CASSESSGNTDTQYF. J is TRBJ2-3 and V is TRBV10-1, with TRBD2 as a possible D gene (5 bases). Germline lookup yields CDR1 WNHNN and CDR2 SYGVQD (reference sequence). Trimming stripped 0 bases from V and 2 bases from J, with 9 bases between. The CDR3 length is 15 residues.

The genes are TRBV10-2 and TRBJ1-3; perhaps TRBD1 as D (5 bases). CDR3 length: 12 amino acids. V gave up 6 bases and J gave up 7 bases, with 10 bases separating them. Germline values: CDR1 WSHSY, CDR2 SAAADI. CDR3 bases: TGCGCCAGCAGATTGACAGTCAACACCATATATTTT. This translates into CASRLTVNTIYF.

This clonotype was counted at least ten times. V is TRBV7-3 and J is TRBJ1-3; no definite D call. The V gene's germline CDR1 is SGHTA and CDR2 FQGTGA. The CDR3 consists of 16 residues. The V end was cut by 5 bases, the J end by 0 bases, with 14 bases between. This CDR3 reads CASSPPEGSSGNTIYF. Written as DNA, the CDR3 is TGTGCCAGCAGCCCCCCTGAAGGAAGCTCTGGAAACACCATATATTTT.